Sequencing of this T cell receptor (beta chain) was carried out in a study of CD8 T cells in ankylosing spondylitis. Study findings and constraints: A subset of motif variants has previously been described in the synovial fluid and blood of reactive arthritis.

The sample holds a few counts of this clonotype. Its antigen is still unknown. TCRdb re-derived calls from the 5' RACE reads in MiXCR, one entry per CDR3 protein. This sample carries about 200,000 distinct CDR3 sequences, roughly 12% of them seen once, and the ten largest clones take approximately 16%. The J segment lost 3 bases and the V segment lost 5 bases, leaving 10 bases of the junction unmatched. Germline V gene lookup returns CDR1 DFQATT and CDR2 SNEGSKA (reference sequence). The CDR3 loop spans 15 amino acids. This clonotype originated in a male donor with ankylosing spondylitis or in good health (not recorded which). The specimen sequenced was blood, either unsorted or a sorted T cell fraction (not recorded which). The chain links TRBV20-1 to TRBJ1-5, with 7 bases fitting TRBD1. The CDR3 loop reads CSAPGTARTNQPQHF. The CDR3 DNA reads as TGCAGTGCTCCAGGGACAGCAAGAACCAATCAGCCCCAGCATTTT.